This entry lists 18 T cell receptor beta chains sequenced from one sample in a study of Graves' ophthalmopathy and Graves' hyperthyroidism. Amplification from RNA transcripts yielded the TCR beta CDR3 regions. After a first-round RT-PCR with HTBI primers, a second-round multiplex PCR was run. Using its own MiXCR run on the multiplex PCR reads, TCRdb lists one record per CDR3 protein. The sample lists a few hundred thousand distinct CDR3 sequences; less than 20% were seen once. Sample: peripheral blood. These receptors came from a woman aged 18-29 years with stable Graves' hyperthyroidism.

This clonotype came up many times. This rearrangement joins TRBV5-1 to TRBJ2-3; the D gene is possibly TRBD2 (5 bases). This CDR3 region has 14 residues. Germline values: CDR1 SGHRS, CDR2 YFSETQ. Trimming stripped 0 bases from V and 1 base from J, with 6 bases between. The CDR3 DNA reads TGCGCCAGCAGCTTGGGGGGAGGCACAGATACGCAGTATTTT. As protein: CASSLGGGTDTQYF.

Comment on this clonotype: This could be a read error, since a much larger clone is one nucleotide away. This chain uses TRBV2 with TRBJ1-2; D is uncertain. CDR3 length: 13 residues. Germline lookup yields CDR1 SNHLY and CDR2 FYNNEI. Trimming removed 8 bases from V and 8 bases from J, with 18 bases in between. The CDR3 protein is CASAVPGSTGYTF. The DNA of the CDR3 is TGTGCCAGCGCGGTGCCGGGATCTACAGGCTACACCTTC.

Many counts were recorded for this clonotype. The chain recombines TRBV12-3 or TRBV12-4 with TRBJ1-5; D might be TRBD1 (6 bases). The CDR3 loop spans 14 amino acids. Trimming pared 7 bases from V and 6 bases from J, leaving 16 bases between. The CDR3 sequence is CASNPQGKSQPQHF. The CDR3 region has the DNA TGTGCCAGCAACCCACAGGGAAAAAGTCAGCCCCAGCATTTT.

The chain joins TRBV2 to TRBJ1-5, with D unresolved. The V end lost 0 bases, the J end lost 9 bases, and 6 bases lay between the germline ends. Germline loops: CDR1 SNHLY, CDR2 FYNNEI. This CDR3 spans 12 amino acids. The chain's CDR3 is CASSEALRPQHF. The CDR3 nucleotides are TGTGCCAGCAGTGAAGCGCTCCGGCCCCAGCATTTT.

In this sample, this clonotype turned up many times. The V and J genes are TRBV29-1 and TRBJ1-2; D not certain. The CDR3 sequence is 10 residues long. V lost 3 bases, J lost 6 bases, and 5 bases lay in between. Germline loops: CDR1 SQVTM, CDR2 ANQGSEA. The DNA for the CDR3 is TGCAGCGTTGAGACTAATGGCTACACCTTC. Protein sequence: CSVETNGYTF.

This clonotype appeared many times. V and J are TRBV11-3 and TRBJ2-5, with TRBD2 as a possible D gene (5 bases). The ends were cut back, 5 bases at V and 1 base at J, with 8 bases in the middle. Per germline, CDR1 SGHNT and CDR2 YENEEA. This CDR3 is 13 amino acids long. The CDR3 loop is CASSRLTQETQYF. CDR3 DNA sequence: TGTGCCAGCAGCCGACTAACCCAAGAGACCCAGTACTTC.

This clonotype was observed a handful of times. The V and J genes are TRBV3-1 and TRBJ2-5, with 12 bases lining up with TRBD2. The CDR3 runs to 16 residues. The V gene end was trimmed by 1 base and the J gene end by 3 bases; junction bases not matched to a gene: 3. Germline CDR1 and CDR2: LGHDT and YNNKEL (reference sequence). CDR3 loop: CASSQGLAGAKETQYF. In DNA form, the CDR3 reads TGTGCCAGCAGCCAAGGACTAGCGGGGGCCAAAGAGACCCAGTACTTC.

The chain joins TRBV19 to TRBJ1-6, with 7 bases aligning to TRBD1. The J segment lost 5 bases and the V segment lost 9 bases, leaving 10 bases of the junction unmatched. CDR3 length equals 15 residues. Germline CDR1 is LNHDA and CDR2 is SQIVND (reference sequence). Here the CDR3 DNA reads TGTGCCAGCACACCAGGGACAGCAAATAATTCACCCCTCCACTTT. This translates into CASTPGTANNSPLHF.

In its sample, this clonotype was seen many times. This chain joins TRBV6-2 or TRBV6-3 and TRBJ1-1; D is uncertain. Trimming cost V 4 bases and J 1 base, with 7 bases left between them. Germline loops: CDR1 MNHEY, CDR2 SVGEGT. The CDR3 runs 13 residues. The CDR3 is CASSWRRNTEAFF. In DNA, the CDR3 is TGTGCCAGCAGTTGGAGGCGGAACACTGAAGCTTTCTTT.

The chain recombines TRBV29-1 with TRBJ2-5; D perhaps matches TRBD1 (6 bases). Germline V gene data show CDR1 as SQVTM and CDR2 as ANQGSEA. The CDR3 is 15 amino acids. Trimming shortened V by 4 bases and J by 0 bases, and 15 bases separated the two germline ends. CDR3 coding DNA: TGCAGCGTTGTTGTGGGGGCCGTGTACCAAGAGACCCAGTACTTC. It yields the protein CSVVVGAVYQETQYF.

Many counts were recorded for this clonotype. A read error may account for a junction end that differs from germline. J is TRBJ1-1 and V is TRBV4-2; D ambiguous. CDR3 size: 14 residues. Germline lookup yields CDR1 LGHNA and CDR2 YNFKEQ. The DNA of the CDR3 is TGTGCCAGCAGTCCCCTGATTGGGAACTCTGAAGCTTTCTTT. Protein product: CASSPLIGNSEAFF.

This clonotype was counted at least ten times. This rearrangement joins TRBV27 to TRBJ2-7; 11 bases align to TRBD2. The CDR3 runs to 15 residues. CDR1 is MNHEY and CDR2 is SMNVEV in the germline V gene (reference sequence). The trim removed 1 base at V and 3 bases at J, leaving 2 bases unmatched. CDR3 loop: CASSLYGTSGYEQYF. The CDR3 DNA reads as TGTGCCAGCAGTTTATACGGGACTAGCGGCTACGAGCAGTACTTC.

This clonotype has at least ten counts. The chain combines TRBV6-5 with TRBJ2-7; D is perhaps TRBD1 (6 bases). V dropped 2 bases and J dropped 4 bases, with 15 bases sitting between them. CDR3 length: 15 residues. Germline V lookup: CDR1 MNHEY, CDR2 SVGAGI. This CDR3 reads CASSYPPTGMYEQYF. As DNA, the CDR3 is TGTGCCAGCAGTTACCCGCCCACAGGGATGTACGAGCAGTACTTC.

This clonotype showed up just a few times. The chain uses TRBV7-6 and TRBJ2-7, with D perhaps TRBD2 (5 bases). Germline V CDR1 and CDR2: SGHVS, FNYEAQ. Trimming left V 11 bases short and J 2 bases short, with 16 bases between. The CDR3 is 13 amino acids. The CDR3, as DNA: TGTGCCTCCAGCTTCGGGGTGGCCTACGAGCAGTACTTC. It codes for CASSFGVAYEQYF.

The chain carries TRBV4-1 and TRBJ2-7; TRBD1 matches at 9 bases. Trimming cost V 4 bases and J 5 bases; bases outside gene matches: 12. The CDR3 runs 16 residues. In germline, CDR1 is MGHRA, CDR2 YSYEKL. CDR3 sequence (DNA): TGCGCCAGCAGCCGCATAGCAGGACAGGGGTTCCACGAGCAGTACTTC. Protein sequence: CASSRIAGQGFHEQYF.

V gene TRBV5-5 combines with J gene TRBJ1-1; D is possibly TRBD1 (6 bases). The CDR3 is 15 residues long. CDR1 and CDR2 (germline): SGHKS, YYEKEE (reference sequence). V was clipped by 3 bases and J by 0 bases, with 12 bases between them. CDR3: CASSYFRGLNTEAFF. In DNA form, the CDR3 reads TGTGCCAGCAGCTATTTCAGGGGCCTGAACACTGAAGCTTTCTTT.

This clonotype was recorded many times. The V call is TRBV6-1, the J call TRBJ1-2; D unresolved. This CDR3 comprises 14 residues. V shed 6 bases and J shed 4 bases, with 15 bases lying between them. Germline CDR1 MNHNS, CDR2 SASEGT. CDR3: CASRPRTQIYGYTF. CDR3 DNA sequence: TGTGCCAGCAGGCCGCGGACCCAAATCTATGGCTACACCTTC.

This clonotype was detected many times. This sequence joins TRBV28 and TRBJ2-5; 15 nucleotides align to TRBD2. This CDR3 spans 17 amino acids. Looked up from germline, CDR1 is MDHEN and CDR2 is SYDVKM. After removal of 4 bases from V and 5 bases from J, the junction contained 8 bases not matched to a gene. CDR3 protein: CASSSPRTSGGGETQYF. The DNA of the CDR3 is TGTGCCAGCAGTTCCCCCCGGACTAGCGGGGGGGGGGAGACCCAGTACTTC. Looking up the rest from reference TRBV28 and TRBJ2-5 gives the full variable domain: DVKVTQSSRYLVKRTGEKVFLECVQDMDHENMFWYRQDPGLGLRLIYFSYDVKMKEKGDIPEGYSVSREKKERFSLILESASTNQTSMYLCASSSPRTSGGGETQYFGPGTRLLVL.